A selection of T cell receptor beta chains follows, all from one sample in a study of blood T cell repertoires in COVID-19. Profiling relied on immunoSEQ multiplex PCR, and the TCRdb table lists in-frame clones only, not all of them. The sample gives approximately 150,000 clones, 87% of which show up once; around 6.3% is in the top ten. Material: peripheral blood. Receptors originate from a man older than 75 with acute or convalescent COVID-19. CDR3s leave out the opening cysteine and the closing phenylalanine or tryptophan. Clone size is shown for a subset of rows, as once, few, many or a class of expanded clone.

clone_size j_call v_call cdr3_aa
- TRBJ2-5 TRBV24-1 ATSDPMTGPQETQY
- TRBJ2-5 TRBV7-9 ASSLMSSVQETQY
- TRBJ1-1 TRBV30 AWSVQAWDEAF
- TRBJ2-1 TRBV27 ASSEGLAGIAGQF
- TRBJ1-1 TRBV18 ASSTQGAENTEAF
- TRBJ2-7 TRBV27 ASSRTGYEQY
- TRBJ2-7 TRBV15 ATSRDSATPGEQY
- TRBJ1-1 TRBV29-1 SVGHGSYTEAF
- TRBJ2-1 TRBV7-2 ASSLEGAGNEQF
- TRBJ2-7 TRBV7-9 ASSFARDSHEQY
- TRBJ2-2 TRBV27 ASRDWDSGNTGELF
- TRBJ2-5 TRBV5-4 ASSWDNSYQETQY
- TRBJ1-5 TRBV19 ASSLVSFSNQPQH
- TRBJ2-5 TRBV23-1 ASRTGSSQETQY
- TRBJ2-5 TRBV5-5 ASSWGPAKTTQY
few TRBJ2-2 TRBV24-1 ATSDFASAGPSNTGELF
- TRBJ2-1 TRBV27 ATRPTSGGLSSYNEQF
- TRBJ2-5 TRBV19 ASSILDSGETQY
- TRBJ1-5 TRBV18 ASSPAGTVNQPQH
- TRBJ1-3 TRBV7-6 ASSLKSGESGGNTIY
- TRBJ1-5 TRBV7-9 ASSLGPGTATHQPQH
- TRBJ2-2 TRBV3-1/TRBV3-2 ASSQGLAGPGELF
- TRBJ2-1 TRBV7-9 ASRSTSGRDNEQF
- TRBJ1-4 TRBV28 ASSLRRGRTTNEKLF